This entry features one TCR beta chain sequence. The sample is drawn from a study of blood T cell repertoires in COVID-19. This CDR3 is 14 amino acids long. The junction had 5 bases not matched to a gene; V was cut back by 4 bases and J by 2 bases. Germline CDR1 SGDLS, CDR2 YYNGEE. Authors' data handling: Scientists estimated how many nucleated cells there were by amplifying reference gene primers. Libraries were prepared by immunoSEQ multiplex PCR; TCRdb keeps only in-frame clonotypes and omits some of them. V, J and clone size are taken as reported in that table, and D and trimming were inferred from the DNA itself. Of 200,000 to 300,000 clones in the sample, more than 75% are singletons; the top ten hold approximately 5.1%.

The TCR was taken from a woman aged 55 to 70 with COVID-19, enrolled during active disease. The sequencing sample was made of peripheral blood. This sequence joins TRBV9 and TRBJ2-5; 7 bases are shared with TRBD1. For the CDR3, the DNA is TGTGCCAGCAGCCCGGACAGGCTTCAAGAGACCCAGTACTTC. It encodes CASSPDRLQETQYF.